The 28 T cell receptor beta chains presented below share a single source sample, sequenced in a study of T cell responses to AZD1222 COVID-19 vaccine. TCRdb keeps only in-frame clones here, not all; method: immunoSEQ multiplex PCR. The repertoire includes 90,000 to 110,000 clones, 85% to 90% of them detected once, and approximately 45% sits in the top ten. The sample in question was peripheral blood, obtained 28 days after the second AZD1222 dose. These receptors originate from an adult who received the AZD1222 COVID-19 vaccine.

This chain links TRBV11-2 with TRBJ2-3; TRBD2 aligns across 8 bases. The CDR3 length is 15 residues. J was trimmed by 2 bases and V by 2 bases; bases with no gene match: 3. Looked up from germline, CDR1 is SGHAT and CDR2 is FQNNGV. DNA of the CDR3: TGTGCCAGCAGCTTATGGGGACTAGTCACAGATACGCAGTATTTT. As protein: CASSLWGLVTDTQYF. Drawing the rest from reference TRBV11-2 and TRBJ2-3, the complete variable domain is EAGVAQSPRYKIIEKRQSVAFWCNPISGHATLYWYQQILGQGPKLLIQFQNNGVVDDSQLPKDRFSAERLKGVDSTLKIQPAKLEDSAVYLCASSLWGLVTDTQYFGPGTRLTVL.

The chain links TRBV28 to TRBJ2-7; D gene unclear. Germline V gene data show CDR1 as MDHEN and CDR2 as SYDVKM. The V gene lost 3 bases and the J gene lost 2 bases, with 11 bases spanning the gap. The CDR3 runs 14 residues. The CDR3 DNA is TGTGCCAGCAGTTTCTCGTCACCTACCTACGAGCAGTACTTC. Amino acids: CASSFSSPTYEQYF.

The chain links TRBV4-1 to TRBJ1-5; 7 bases agree with TRBD1. The V gene end was trimmed by 3 bases and the J gene end by 4 bases; junction bases not matched to a gene: 6. Germline assignment: CDR1 MGHRA and CDR2 YSYEKL. The CDR3 spans 15 residues. The CDR3 DNA follows: TGCGCCAGCAGCCACGTTGGGACAGCTAATCAGCCCCAGCATTTT. This translates into CASSHVGTANQPQHF.

This chain uses TRBV3-1 (or the pseudogene TRBV3-2) with TRBJ2-5, with D possibly matching TRBD2 (5 bases). Germline V gives CDR1 LGHDT, CDR2 YNNKEL (reference sequence). CDR3 length: 16 residues. V lost 0 bases to trimming and J lost 3 bases, with 14 bases between them. As DNA, the CDR3 is TGTGCCAGCAGCCAAGAATGGCAGTGGGGAGAAGAGACCCAGTACTTC. It specifies CASSQEWQWGEETQYF.

The chain carries TRBV6-5 and TRBJ1-1; TRBD1 is a possible D gene (6 bases). Germline lookup yields CDR1 MNHEY and CDR2 SVGAGI. This CDR3 region has 15 residues. Trimming took 8 bases from V and 4 from J, leaving 20 bases between them. The CDR3 region has the DNA TGTGCCAGCCGCTACCTAGGACAGCAATCCACTGAAGCTTTCTTT. Its protein is CASRYLGQQSTEAFF.

This chain uses TRBV6-2 or TRBV6-3 with TRBJ1-1, with unresolved D. CDR1 MNHEY and CDR2 SVGEGT come from the germline V gene. With 2 bases removed from V and 1 base from J, the gap between germline ends came to 5 bases. The CDR3 is made up of 13 amino acids. CDR3 region: CASSYAANTEAFF. The CDR3 coding sequence is TGTGCCAGCAGTTACGCAGCGAACACTGAAGCTTTCTTT.

V usage is TRBV24-1 and J usage is TRBJ1-5, with D uncertain. CDR3 length: 14 amino acids. V was trimmed by 3 bases and J by 3 bases, leaving 8 bases between them. Germline CDR1 and CDR2: KGHDR and SFDVKD. CDR3 DNA: TGTGCCACCAGTGATGGAGAGATCAATCAGCCCCAGCATTTT. Protein sequence: CATSDGEINQPQHF.

The V and J genes are TRBV9 and TRBJ2-1; 11 bases map to TRBD2. Germline assignment: CDR1 SGDLS and CDR2 YYNGEE. J was trimmed by 2 bases and V by 2 bases; bases with no gene match: 3. This CDR3 contains 16 residues. CDR3 nucleotide sequence: TGTGCCAGCAGCGTTCTAGCGGGAGGCCCCTACAATGAGCAGTTCTTC. It translates to CASSVLAGGPYNEQFF.

This chain uses TRBV28 with TRBJ2-1; 7 bases are a match to TRBD2. Looked up from germline, CDR1 is MDHEN and CDR2 is SYDVKM. The CDR3 length is 15 residues. Trimming cost V 5 bases and J 1 base; bases outside gene matches: 5. DNA of the CDR3: TGTGCCAGCAGTACAAGCGGGAAATCCTACAATGAGCAGTTCTTC. This sequence encodes CASSTSGKSYNEQFF.

The V gene is TRBV25-1, the J gene TRBJ2-2, with 11 bases that match TRBD2. The junction had 4 bases not matched to a gene; V was cut back by 3 bases and J by 4 bases. CDR1 and CDR2 from the germline V gene are MGHDK and SYGVNS. The CDR3 runs to 16 residues. The CDR3 bases are TGTGCCAGCAGTGACCGACTAGCGGGGAGCACCGGGGAGCTGTTTTTT. Protein product: CASSDRLAGSTGELFF. The entire variable domain, with the rest obtained from reference TRBV25-1 and TRBJ2-2, is as follows: EADIYQTPRYLVIGTGKKITLECSQTMGHDKMYWYQQDPGMELHLIHYSYGVNSTEKGDLSSESTVSRIRTEHFPLTLESARPSHTSQYLCASSDRLAGSTGELFFGEGSRLTVL.

The chain carries TRBV6-5 and TRBJ2-7; possible D gene TRBD2, 6 bases. The CDR3 runs 13 residues. From germline, CDR1 is MNHEY and CDR2 SVGAGI. Trimming pared 10 bases from V and 3 bases from J, leaving 16 bases between. CDR3 amino acids: CATALGLHYEQYF. For the CDR3, the DNA is TGTGCCACTGCCCTGGGACTTCACTACGAGCAGTACTTC.

The chain couples TRBV28 to TRBJ1-6, with a tentative D call TRBD1 (6 bases). There are 14 residues in the CDR3. Germline CDR1 is MDHEN and CDR2 is SYDVKM. Trimming shortened V by 5 bases and J by 9 bases, and 14 bases separated the two germline ends. For the CDR3, the DNA is TGTGCCAGCAGTACAAACCGGGGGCTTTCACCCCTCCACTTT. As protein: CASSTNRGLSPLHF.

This clone occurred a few times. The V and J genes are TRBV7-9 and TRBJ2-1; the D is unclear. The CDR3 runs to 17 residues. Germline-derived CDR1 and CDR2 are SEHNR and FQNEAQ (reference sequence). Trimming removed 4 bases at V and 8 bases at J, with 24 bases between. The CDR3 region is CASSSWKPRKGDYEQFF. CDR3 sequence (DNA): TGTGCCAGCAGCTCCTGGAAACCCCGAAAAGGCGACTATGAGCAGTTCTTC.

The chain uses TRBV6-2 or TRBV6-3 and TRBJ2-2, with TRBD2 matching over 13 bases. Germline-derived CDR1 and CDR2 are MNHEY and SVGEGT. The J segment lost 7 bases and the V segment lost 6 bases, leaving 8 bases of the junction unmatched. There are 16 residues in the CDR3. CDR3 amino acids: CASSPGLAGVDGELFF. Written as DNA, the CDR3 is TGTGCCAGCAGCCCCGGACTAGCGGGAGTGGACGGGGAGCTGTTTTTT.

The chain has TRBV7-8 and TRBJ2-3, with D possibly matching TRBD1 (5 bases). The CDR3 is made up of 14 amino acids. Germline-derived CDR1 and CDR2 are SGHVS and FQNEAQ. Between the trimmed V and J ends, which lost 3 bases and 1 base, there was a span of 8 bases. The chain's CDR3 is CASSFLQGTDTQYF. In DNA form, the CDR3 reads TGTGCCAGCAGCTTCCTACAGGGCACAGATACGCAGTATTTT.

The chain carries TRBV14 and TRBJ2-1; TRBD2 matches 7 bases. CDR1 is SGHDN and CDR2 is FVKESK in the germline V gene. The CDR3 is made up of 16 amino acids. V trimming: 4 bases; J trimming: 3 bases; junction bases outside the gene matches: 9. CDR3 residues: CASSPYWGGSYNEQFF. CDR3 in DNA: TGTGCCAGCAGCCCTTATTGGGGGGGAAGCTACAATGAGCAGTTCTTC.

This clone turned up a few times. The CDR3 loop reads CASSSRWSYEQYF. The CDR3 nucleotides are TGCGCCAGCAGCTCTCGGTGGAGCTACGAGCAGTACTTC. This rearrangement joins TRBV10-1 to TRBJ2-7; D gene ambiguous. Germline V CDR1 and CDR2: WNHNN, SYGVQD (reference sequence). Trimming removed 6 bases at V and 3 bases at J, with 12 bases between. The CDR3 sequence is 13 residues long.

This chain connects TRBV28 to TRBJ2-7, with 7 bases fitting TRBD2. Losses at the gene ends were 5 bases for V and 6 bases for J; bases not matched to a gene: 7. Looked up from germline, CDR1 is MDHEN and CDR2 is SYDVKM. The CDR3 is 13 amino acids. CDR3 loop: CASSGGRASEQYF. CDR3 sequence (DNA): TGTGCCAGCAGTGGGGGGAGGGCATCCGAGCAGTACTTC.

The chain employs TRBV7-9 and TRBJ1-1; D perhaps matches TRBD1 (5 bases). The CDR3 totals 14 residues. Per germline, CDR1 SEHNR and CDR2 FQNEAQ (reference sequence). V was pared by 5 bases and J by 6 bases, with 16 bases between. The CDR3 DNA sequence: TGTGCCAGCAGCCCCGGGACTCCTGGCGCTGAAGCTTTCTTT. As protein: CASSPGTPGAEAFF.

This clone has only one observation. This CDR3 is also generated by other DNA sequences in the sample. The V gene is TRBV4-1, the J gene TRBJ1-5; D is perhaps TRBD1 (6 bases). Germline assignment: CDR1 MGHRA and CDR2 YSYEKL. Trimming pared 4 bases from V and 2 bases from J, leaving 9 bases between. The CDR3 spans 14 residues. Here the CDR3 reads CASSPRTGNQPQHF. The CDR3 DNA sequence: TGCGCCAGCAGCCCACGGACAGGCAATCAGCCCCAGCATTTT.

The gene calls are TRBV10-3 and TRBJ2-2, with 9 bases that match TRBD1. CDR3 length: 16 amino acids. Germline-derived CDR1 and CDR2 are ENHRY and SYGVKD. J lost 4 bases, V lost 4 bases, and 7 bases had no gene match. As DNA, the CDR3 is TGTGCCATCAGTGGGAACGTGGGACAGGGCACCGGGGAGCTGTTTTTT. Protein: CAISGNVGQGTGELFF.

This chain connects TRBV7-2 to TRBJ1-2; 9 nucleotides align to TRBD1. Trimming took 4 bases from V and 4 from J; bases not matched to a gene: 10. The CDR3 is made up of 16 amino acids. The germline V gene has CDR1 SGHTA and CDR2 FQGNSA. CDR3 residues: CASSSVGQGTAYGYTF. CDR3 in DNA: TGTGCCAGCAGCTCAGTGGGACAGGGTACAGCCTATGGCTACACCTTC. Full variable domain (outside the CDR3, taken from reference TRBV7-2 and TRBJ1-2): GAGVSQSPSNKVTEKGKDVELRCDPISGHTALYWYRQSLGQGLEFLIYFQGNSAPDKSGLPSDRFSAERTGGSVSTLTIQRTQQEDSAVYLCASSSVGQGTAYGYTFGSGTRLTVV.

The chain uses TRBV7-9 and TRBJ1-2; D possibly corresponds to TRBD1 (6 bases). Germline CDR1 SEHNR, CDR2 FQNEAQ (reference sequence). This CDR3 has 14 amino acids. With 1 base removed from V and 2 bases from J, the gap between germline ends came to 8 bases. In DNA, the CDR3 is TGTGCCAGCAGCTTAGAGGGACAAAACTATGGCTACACCTTC. This encodes CASSLEGQNYGYTF.

In its sample, this clone was seen once. The J gene is TRBJ2-7, the V gene TRBV28; TRBD1 matches 9 bases. V was clipped by 3 bases and J by 4 bases; unmatched bases: 13. In germline, CDR1 is MDHEN, CDR2 SYDVKM. This CDR3 region has 17 residues. This chain's CDR3 is CASSLGQGYLGSYEQYF. The CDR3 bases are TGTGCCAGCAGTTTGGGACAGGGTTATCTCGGGAGTTACGAGCAGTACTTC.

The chain employs TRBV5-6 and TRBJ2-3, with D possibly called TRBD1 or TRBD2 (5 bases each). CDR3 length equals 16 residues. Germline V gives CDR1 SGHDT, CDR2 YYEEEE. Trimming shortened V by 3 bases and J by 0 bases, and 14 bases separated the two germline ends. CDR3 sequence: CASSWDGTASTDTQYF. The CDR3 nucleotides read TGTGCCAGCAGCTGGGACGGGACCGCTAGCACAGATACGCAGTATTTT.

This sequence joins TRBV25-1 and TRBJ2-5, with D maybe TRBD2 (5 bases). The V gene lost 3 bases and the J gene lost 0 bases, with 11 bases spanning the gap. The germline gives CDR1 MGHDK, CDR2 SYGVNS. This CDR3 is built from 15 residues. The CDR3 here is CASSDSVKYQETQYF. CDR3 nucleotide sequence: TGTGCCAGCAGTGATAGCGTGAAGTACCAAGAGACCCAGTACTTC.

The CDR3 region is CASSPQTSGRSSYNEQFF. The CDR3 DNA reads TGTGCCAGCTCACCGCAGACTAGCGGGAGGAGCTCCTACAATGAGCAGTTCTTC. V is TRBV18 and J is TRBJ2-1; 13 bases align to TRBD2. CDR3 length: 18 amino acids. The V segment lost 3 bases and the J segment 0 bases; nucleotides outside the gene matches: 5. The germline V gene has CDR1 KGHSH and CDR2 LQKENI.

The CDR3 is CASRPTTGGEKLFF. The CDR3 nucleotides are TGCGCCAGCAGACCTACTACCGGCGGGGAAAAACTGTTTTTT. The chain has TRBV5-1 and TRBJ1-4, with D unresolved. This CDR3 contains 14 residues. V was clipped by 5 bases and J by 8 bases, with 16 bases between them. Germline loops: CDR1 SGHRS, CDR2 YFSETQ.